This passage covers 16 T cell receptor beta chains from one sample sequenced in a study of tumor-infiltrating lymphocytes in primary liver carcinoma. Co-extracting RNA and DNA was done with roughly 17-34 mg of unsorted bulk tissue as input. Reverse transcription of roughly 0.45 ug total RNA with a constant-region primer produced TCR beta cDNA. Sequencing libraries for TCR beta derived from three nested multiplex PCR rounds that used slightly modified ARM-PCR. It was with TRBV1-TRBV30 forward primers and a C-beta reverse primer that the first two PCR rounds were run, at roughly 11 cycles each. TCRdb analysed the multiplex PCR reads with MiXCR anew, one entry per CDR3 protein. In the table there are about 120,000 distinct CDR3 sequences, approximately 68% of which are singletons. The sample was tumor-adjacent normal liver tissue. The receptors stem from an older woman with primary liver carcinoma and hepatitis B virus infection.

This clonotype came up many times. The chain combines TRBV29-1 with TRBJ2-4; D ambiguous. The ends were cut back, 5 bases at V and 15 bases at J, with 14 bases in the middle. The CDR3 totals 10 residues. CDR1 and CDR2 (germline): SQVTM, ANQGSEA. The CDR3 coding sequence is TGCAGCGTTCTCGTACCCCCGTGGTACTTC. Translation: CSVLVPPWYF.

This chain connects TRBV4-1 to TRBJ2-5; 10 nucleotides match TRBD2. This CDR3 contains 18 residues. The J segment lost 2 bases and the V segment lost 3 bases, leaving 12 bases of the junction unmatched. The germline V gene encodes CDR1 MGHRA and CDR2 YSYEKL. CDR3 nucleotides: TGCGCCAGCAGCCAGGGGGGGATTAGCGGGAGGTCACAAGAGACCCAGTACTTC. The encoded protein is CASSQGGISGRSQETQYF.

This clonotype was recorded once. Its ends do not fully match the called genes, so a read error is possible. V and J are TRBV11-3 and TRBJ2-6, with D perhaps matching TRBD1 (5 bases). This CDR3 contains 16 residues. Germline V gives CDR1 SGHNT, CDR2 YENEEA. The CDR3 DNA reads as TGTGCCAGCAGCATCGGTGGGTCGGCTGGGGCCAACCTCCTGACTTTC. Its protein product is CASSIGGSAGANLLTF.

The rearrangement uses TRBV11-2 and TRBJ2-1; D is ambiguous. The germline V and J ends were trimmed by 3 bases and 0 bases, with 15 bases remaining between them. The germline gives CDR1 SGHAT, CDR2 FQNNGV. This CDR3 is 17 amino acids long. This CDR3 reads CASSFTPLMSSYNEQFF. Here the CDR3 DNA reads TGTGCCAGCAGCTTTACGCCACTAATGAGCTCCTACAATGAGCAGTTCTTC.

A word on this clonotype: A much larger clone is a single base away; this may be a read error. The rearrangement joins TRBV4-2 to TRBJ2-2; D not certain. Germline V gene lookup returns CDR1 LGHNA and CDR2 YNFKEQ. CDR3 length equals 14 residues. CDR3 region: CAGSQEWGTGELFF. The CDR3 region has the DNA TGTGCCGGCAGCCAAGAATGGGGTACCGGGGAGCTGTTTTTT.

V usage is TRBV12-3 or TRBV12-4 and J usage is TRBJ2-3; the D call may be TRBD1 or TRBD2 (5 bases each). This CDR3 is built from 14 residues. The V end lost 4 bases, the J end lost 5 bases, and 13 bases lay between the germline ends. The CDR3 region is CASSSGSGIDTQYF. The CDR3 bases are TGTGCCAGCAGTTCAGGGAGCGGCATAGATACGCAGTATTTT.

The rearrangement links TRBV29-1 to TRBJ2-5, with 9 bases fitting TRBD2. The length of the CDR3 is 13 residues. Germline V gene sequence: CDR1 SQVTM, CDR2 ANQGSEA. The trim removed 2 bases at V and 9 bases at J, leaving 7 bases unmatched. In nucleotides, the CDR3 is TGCAGCGTTGAACAAATAGCGGGGGATGCCCAGTACTTC. It is translated as CSVEQIAGDAQYF.

For this clonotype: At one end the junction does not follow the germline gene, possibly because of a read error. V and J are TRBV11-1 and TRBJ2-1; D possibly corresponds to TRBD2 (6 bases). This CDR3 spans 16 amino acids. Germline V gives CDR1 SGHAT, CDR2 FQDESV (reference sequence). CDR3 sequence: CANSFRGGTLYNKQFF. DNA of the CDR3: TGTGCCAACAGCTTCCGAGGCGGGACCTTATACAATAAGCAGTTCTTC.

This clonotype was seen more than once but under ten times. A much bigger clone sits one base away, suggesting this may be a read error. The chain carries TRBV6-5 and TRBJ1-4, with D possibly TRBD1 on 6 matching bases. Germline V gene sequence: CDR1 MNHEY, CDR2 SVGAGI. The CDR3 is 14 residues long. CDR3 sequence reads: CTSSRGTTNEKLFF. The DNA for the CDR3 is TGTACCAGCAGCAGGGGAACAACTAATGAAAAACTGTTTTTT.

The rearrangement joins TRBV11-3 to TRBJ2-1; the D gene is possibly TRBD2 (5 bases). Germline values: CDR1 SGHNT, CDR2 YENEEA. The CDR3 totals 14 residues. Deletions cut 4 bases from V and 11 bases from J, with 18 bases between. The CDR3 here is CASSSGSASGKQFF. The CDR3 DNA reads as TGTGCCAGCAGCTCCGGTTCGGCGTCGGGGAAGCAGTTCTTC.

The rearrangement uses TRBV9 and TRBJ2-5, with unresolved D. Trimming left V 4 bases short and J 5 bases short, with 24 bases between. Germline-derived CDR1 and CDR2 are SGDLS and YYNGEE. This CDR3 comprises 17 residues. The CDR3 bases are TGTGCCAGCAGCTCCCTTCGTGCTCCTTCATCCCCGGAGACCCAGTACTTC. Residues: CASSSLRAPSSPETQYF.

A note on this clonotype: A much larger clone sits a single nucleotide away, making a read error possible. The chain links TRBV7-9 to TRBJ2-1; TRBD2 aligns across 7 bases. Per germline, CDR1 SEHNR and CDR2 FQNEAQ (reference sequence). The CDR3 consists of 14 residues. CDR3 loop: CASGLPALANEQFF. The CDR3 nucleotides read TGTGCCAGCGGCTTACCGGCACTAGCGAATGAGCAGTTCTTC.

Concerning this clonotype itself: Its ends do not fully match the called genes, so a read error is possible. The rearrangement links TRBV12-3 or TRBV12-4 to TRBJ2-3, with 7 positions matching TRBD2. This CDR3 contains 16 residues. CDR3 coding DNA: TGTGTCAGCAGTCCTCCGGGAGGTTCTAGCACGGATACGCAGTATTTT. The encoded protein is CVSSPPGGSSTDTQYF.

As to this clonotype: A much larger clone differs from this one at a single base, so this may be a read error. The chain combines TRBV2 with TRBJ2-1; D is unclear. There are 11 residues in the CDR3. V shed 7 bases and J shed 12 bases, with 13 bases lying between them. Germline-derived CDR1 and CDR2 are SNHLY and FYNNEI. CDR3 residues: CASTRRDGQFF. CDR3 DNA: TGTGCCAGCACCCGGAGAGATGGGCAGTTCTTC.

Of note for this clonotype: Lacking the conserved final phenylalanine or tryptophan, this CDR3 likely reflects a read error. This rearrangement joins TRBV29-1 to TRBJ2-1; 7 nucleotides align to TRBD1. Per germline, CDR1 SQVTM and CDR2 ANQGSEA. With 7 bases clipped from V and 5 bases from J, the junction kept 8 bases outside the gene matches. The CDR3 covers 13 residues. The CDR3: CSGAWDRDNEQFV. Written as DNA, the CDR3 is TGCAGCGGCGCTTGGGACAGAGACAATGAGCAGTTCGTC.

Only one count was recorded for this clonotype. With a much larger clone just one base away, this may be a read error. The chain is built from TRBV11-2 and TRBJ2-3, with D possibly TRBD2 on 6 matching bases. This CDR3 is built from 14 residues. V lost 8 bases to trimming and J lost 3 bases, with 15 bases between them. Germline loops: CDR1 SGHAT, CDR2 FQNNGV. CDR3 bases: TGTGCCAGCTGCTCCCTCGGGAGTACAGATACGCAGTATTTT. It is translated as CASCSLGSTDTQYF. The full variable domain, with the rest looked up from reference TRBV11-2 and TRBJ2-3, is EAGVAQSPRYKIIEKRQSVAFWCNPISGHATLYWYQQILGQGPKLLIQFQNNGVVDDSQLPKDRFSAERLKGVDSTLKIQPAKLEDSAVYLCASCSLGSTDTQYFGPGTRLTVL.